A selection of T cell receptor beta chains follows, all from one sample in a study of control samples from healthy donors and cancer patients. TCRdb keeps only in-frame clones here, not all; method: immunoSEQ multiplex PCR. The top ten hold under 5% of the sample, which has about 170,000 clones, around 90% seen once. The sequenced sample was blood. The receptors come from a woman in her twenties or thirties in good health. Both conserved end residues are part of each CDR3. D genes are given only for firm matches. Where a row states a size, it is once, few, many or the class of an expanded clone; other rows omit it.

v_gene	d_gene	j_gene	abundance	CDR3aa	CDR3nt
TRBV11-2	NA	TRBJ1-4	NA	CASSPDLENEKLFF	TGTGCCAGCAGCCCCGACTTGGAGAATGAAAAACTGTTTTTT
TRBV4-1	NA	TRBJ2-4	NA	CASSQEWGAEAKNIQYF	TGCGCCAGCAGCCAAGAGTGGGGGGCCGAAGCCAAAAACATTCAGTACTTC
TRBV9	NA	TRBJ2-5	NA	CASSVTGQETQYF	TGTGCCAGCAGCGTAACAGGACAAGAGACCCAGTACTTC
TRBV3-1/TRBV3-2	NA	TRBJ2-5	NA	CASSLGLDQETQYF	TGTGCCAGCAGCCTAGGCCTAGATCAAGAGACCCAGTACTTC
TRBV6-1	TRBD1	TRBJ1-5	NA	CASSEGQDHRGYQPQHF	TGTGCCAGCAGTGAAGGGCAGGATCACAGGGGGTATCAGCCCCAGCATTTT
TRBV29-1	TRBD1	TRBJ2-3	NA	CSVAGQGGADTQYF	TGCAGCGTAGCGGGACAGGGGGGAGCAGATACGCAGTATTTT
TRBV27	NA	TRBJ2-1	NA	CASSFPGLDEQFF	TGTGCCAGCAGTTTTCCCGGACTGGACGAGCAGTTCTTC
TRBV6-5	TRBD1	TRBJ1-1	once	CASTVQGSLTEAFF	TGTGCCAGCACTGTACAGGGGAGTTTGACTGAAGCTTTCTTT
TRBV2	NA	TRBJ2-7	NA	CASSGRGYEQYF	TGTGCCAGCAGTGGTCGGGGTTACGAGCAGTACTTC
TRBV19	NA	TRBJ1-4	NA	CASSPQGATNEKLFF	TGTGCCAGTAGCCCACAGGGTGCAACTAATGAAAAACTGTTTTTT
TRBV4-2	NA	TRBJ2-3	NA	CASSQDRGRGAKDTQYF	TGTGCCAGCAGCCAAGATAGGGGGAGGGGAGCGAAAGATACGCAGTATTTT
TRBV4-2	TRBD2	TRBJ2-1	NA	CASSQVKREGLEQFF	TGTGCCAGCAGCCAAGTGAAGCGGGAGGGCCTCGAGCAGTTCTTC
TRBV7-2	TRBD2	TRBJ2-7	NA	CASSPGLAVNEQYF	TGTGCCAGCAGCCCGGGACTAGCGGTAAACGAGCAGTACTTC
TRBV3-1/TRBV3-2	NA	TRBJ1-4	NA	CASSQLVGAIEKLFF	TGTGCCAGCAGCCAACTTGTGGGGGCCATTGAAAAACTGTTTTTT
TRBV5-1	NA	TRBJ1-2	NA	CASSGEGIRGYTF	TGCGCCAGCAGTGGGGAGGGAATTCGTGGCTACACCTTC
TRBV4-1	NA	TRBJ1-1	NA	CASSQGVGNTEAFF	TGCGCCAGCAGCCAAGGTGTCGGGAACACTGAAGCTTTCTTT
TRBV19	NA	TRBJ2-6	NA	CASKSGANVLTF	TGTGCCAGTAAATCTGGGGCCAACGTCCTGACTTTC